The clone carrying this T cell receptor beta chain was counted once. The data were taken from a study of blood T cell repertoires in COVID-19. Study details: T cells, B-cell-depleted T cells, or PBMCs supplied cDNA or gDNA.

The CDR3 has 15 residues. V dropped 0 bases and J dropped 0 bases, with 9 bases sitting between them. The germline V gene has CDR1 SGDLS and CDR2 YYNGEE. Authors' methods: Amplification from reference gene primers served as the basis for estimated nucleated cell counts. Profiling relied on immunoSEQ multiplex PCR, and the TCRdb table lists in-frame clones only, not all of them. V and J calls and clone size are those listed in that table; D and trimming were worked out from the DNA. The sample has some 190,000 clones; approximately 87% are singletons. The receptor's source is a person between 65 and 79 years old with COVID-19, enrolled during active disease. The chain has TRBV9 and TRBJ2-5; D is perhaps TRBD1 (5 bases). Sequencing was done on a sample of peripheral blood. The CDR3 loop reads CASSVGTQYQETQYF. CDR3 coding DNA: TGTGCCAGCAGCGTAGGGACACAGTACCAAGAGACCCAGTACTTC. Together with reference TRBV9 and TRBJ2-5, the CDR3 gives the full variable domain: DSGVTQTPKHLITATGQRVTLRCSPRSGDLSVYWYQQSLDQGLQFLIQYYNGEERAKGNILERFSAQQFPDLHSELNLSSLELGDSALYFCASSVGTQYQETQYFGPGTRLLVL.